The clone carrying this T cell receptor (beta chain) was seen at least ten times. Its antigen is as yet unknown. Germline values: CDR1 DFQATT, CDR2 SNEGSKA (reference sequence). This CDR3 spans 12 amino acids. Trimming stripped 3 bases from V and 1 base from J, with 5 bases between. The data stem from a study of human T cells and chemical hapten exposure. Study-wide points: Expanded TCRs showed more large CDR3 clusters than pre-sensitization or healthy control sets.

Time point reported: patch test 2, 6 weeks after DPC sensitization. The treatment: therapeutic diphenylcyclopropenone sensitization with weekly scalp DPC. Each CDR3 protein gets one entry after TCRdb re-called the RACE reads with MiXCR. The sample contains about 40,000 distinct CDR3 sequences, around 3.2% of which appear only once. This sample comprised whole blood, obtained in connection with sensitization to the hapten diphenylcyclopropenone (DPC). The chain combines TRBV20-1 with TRBJ2-3; weak D call: TRBD2 (5 bases). This receptor was identified in a middle-aged man with alopecia areata. Some clones in this sample may be carry-over from other donors' samples. The CDR3 region is CSASGGTDTQYF. CDR3 DNA sequence: TGCAGTGCTAGCGGGGGCACAGATACGCAGTATTTT.